This TCR beta chain was sequenced for a study of T cell responses to AZD1222 COVID-19 vaccine. With regard to this clone: What it binds is not known.

Repertoires were generated with immunoSEQ multiplex PCR, while TCRdb's copy carries only in-frame clones and drops some. The sample yields about 90,000 clones, over 80% seen once. The germline gives CDR1 MGHDK, CDR2 SYGVNS. The CDR3 length is 15 residues. The V segment lost 5 bases and the J segment 4 bases; nucleotides outside the gene matches: 5. General study findings and limits: Clonal diversity was possibly underestimated; the donors were predominantly white British and more often female. No day 14 peak samples; only post-peak repertoires were characterized. Just five or six AZD1222 recipients were seropositive at baseline.

The sample in question was peripheral blood, obtained on day 0 of AZD1222 vaccination. V and J are TRBV25-1 and TRBJ2-1, with 10 nucleotides matching TRBD1. This clonotype was sampled from an adult in good health. The CDR3 loop is CASSSTGGSYNEQFF. The DNA of the CDR3 is TGTGCCAGCAGTTCGACAGGGGGCTCTTACAATGAGCAGTTCTTC.